This TCR beta chain was identified during a study of ipilimumab plus nivolumab after autologous stem cell transplantation. Study as a whole: The DLBCL group included primary refractory and relapsed cases.

Notes on this clone: Its target is unknown.

The CDR3 sequence is 16 residues long. Deletions cut 0 bases from V and 5 bases from J, with 18 bases between. Germline loops: CDR1 SGDLS, CDR2 YYNGEE. This table comes from immunoSEQ multiplex PCR, and its TCRdb copy is limited to in-frame clones, with some not included. Of about 22,000 clones listed, over 65% are singletons. Checkpoint therapy with ipilimumab 1 mg/kg began 14 to 28 days after transplant. Dosing: nivolumab 3 mg/kg IV, weeks 1, 4, 7, 10, then every two weeks to week 26. General study findings and limits: Authors suggest TCR repertoire, Treg phenotype and gut microbiota support further study.

The sequences come from PBMCs, collected in a trial of ipilimumab plus nivolumab as post-transplant consolidation. The J gene is TRBJ2-7, the V gene TRBV9, with D possibly being TRBD2 (6 bases). This TCR derives from a male donor with diffuse large B-cell lymphoma. The CDR3 bases are TGTGCCAGCAGCGTAGATGGGGGGTCAGCCAGGGACGAGCAGTACTTC. Translation gives CASSVDGGSARDEQYF.